This T cell receptor beta chain was observed in a study of cytomegalovirus exposure and HLA in healthy donors. This clone was counted between two and nine times. The PCR contained 60 Vbeta and 13 Jbeta primers. The data were produced by immunoSEQ multiplex PCR, yet TCRdb's version contains in-frame clones alone and is incomplete. The data show 270,000 or so clones, with around nine tenths seen just once and about 1.8% held by the top ten. Germline lookup yields CDR1 MNHEY and CDR2 SVGAGI. Deletions cut 4 bases from V and 1 base from J, with 10 bases between. This CDR3 has 14 amino acids. The receptor's source is a girl aged 2 to 9 in good health and CMV-seronegative. Material: PBMCs. The genes are TRBV6-5 and TRBJ1-1, with TRBD1 as a possible D gene (6 bases). The CDR3 loop is CASSSPTGNTEAFF. CDR3 nucleotides: TGTGCCAGCAGTTCCCCGACAGGGAACACTGAAGCTTTCTTT.